This is a list of T cell receptor beta chains from one sample in a study of blood T cells in healthy people across ages. TCRdb passed the 5' RACE reads through MiXCR, listing each CDR3 protein once. The sample shows roughly 1.5 million distinct CDR3 sequences, approximately 43% of them seen only once. Material for sequencing was blood. Receptors were obtained from a woman aged 18 to 35 in good health. The CDR3 runs from the conserved cysteine through the conserved F or W.

length: 15; V: TRBV20-1; CDR3: CSASNPKEGDEKLFF
length: 14; V: TRBV3-1; CDR3: CASSWGTGRETQYF
length: 16; V: TRBV11-2; CDR3: CASSVKRLADTDTQYF
length: 14; V: TRBV28; CDR3: CASSIPPGNQPQHF
length: 13; V: TRBV12-3/TRBV12-4; CDR3: CASSIGTSLEQFF
length: 13; V: TRBV27; CDR3: CASRGTANLGYTF
length: 15; V: TRBV20-1; CDR3: CSARETAGGNYGYTF
length: 12; V: TRBV2; CDR3: CASLQGSRIQYF
length: 16; V: TRBV7-2; CDR3: CASSGSLVSGANVLTF
length: 11; V: TRBV29-1; CDR3: CSVRGDYGYTF
length: 16; V: TRBV28; CDR3: CASSPNWTGHNSPLHF
length: 17; V: TRBV19; CDR3: CASSIIPGTGFDSPLHF
length: 14; V: TRBV5-1; CDR3: CANSGTGGTNTQYF
length: 15; V: TRBV20-1; CDR3: CSASPTQANTGELFF
length: 14; V: TRBV12-3/TRBV12-4; CDR3: CAGSLGYDLNEQFF
length: 10; V: TRBV2; CDR3: CASSEIKQYF
length: 13; V: TRBV7-2; CDR3: CASSVAQRGRAFF
length: 14; V: TRBV19; CDR3: CASSTSRQNEKLFF
length: 19; V: TRBV7-2; CDR3: CASNPRASSGDPNTGELFF
length: 14; V: TRBV5-1; CDR3: CASSSTGTQETQFF
length: 16; V: TRBV6-6; CDR3: CASSYSTTAIGDTQYF
length: 12; V: TRBV7-8; CDR3: CASSVMGDGYTF
length: 13; V: TRBV9; CDR3: CASSVVSNYGYTF
length: 16; V: TRBV6-5; CDR3: CASTLTMGQGIYGYTF
length: 16; V: TRBV4-3; CDR3: CASSQMLGTVPYEQYF
length: 13; V: TRBV7-2; CDR3: CASSRQLKGGYTF
length: 16; V: TRBV9; CDR3: CASGGTSGASTDTQYF
length: 13; V: TRBV7-9; CDR3: CASSLTGNNEQFF
length: 15; V: TRBV6-2/TRBV6-3; CDR3: CASRASGVSTDTQYF
length: 15; V: TRBV7-9; CDR3: CASSFLRDRIYGYTF
length: 16; V: TRBV3-1; CDR3: CASSQDTEQGANEQYF
length: 16; V: TRBV9; CDR3: CASSLGDASKQETQYF
length: 14; V: TRBV27; CDR3: CASSPTDGNNEQFF
length: 13; V: TRBV12-3/TRBV12-4; CDR3: CASVRQVNQPQHF
length: 13; V: TRBV29-1; CDR3: CSVVRGADTEAFF
length: 14; V: TRBV4-1; CDR3: CASSQLSSGYEQYF
length: 14; V: TRBV20-1; CDR3: CSAKTSGGNQPQHF
length: 13; V: TRBV4-1; CDR3: CASSLVGEYEQYF
length: 15; V: TRBV6-2/TRBV6-3; CDR3: CASSDPWGNDYGYTF
length: 15; V: TRBV12-3/TRBV12-4; CDR3: CASRSGQGKREKLFF
length: 15; V: TRBV5-6; CDR3: CASSYGQGTLYGYTF
length: 13; V: TRBV14; CDR3: CASSQDLVEAQYF
length: 17; V: TRBV7-9; CDR3: CASSHLGAPSSYNEQFF
length: 15; V: TRBV15; CDR3: CATSGEQGSNYGYTF
length: 14; V: TRBV10-3; CDR3: CAISRGGDTDTQYF
length: 13; V: TRBV29-1; CDR3: CSVTPGAIDEQYF
length: 16; V: TRBV24-1; CDR3: CATSDRAGGSLNEQFF